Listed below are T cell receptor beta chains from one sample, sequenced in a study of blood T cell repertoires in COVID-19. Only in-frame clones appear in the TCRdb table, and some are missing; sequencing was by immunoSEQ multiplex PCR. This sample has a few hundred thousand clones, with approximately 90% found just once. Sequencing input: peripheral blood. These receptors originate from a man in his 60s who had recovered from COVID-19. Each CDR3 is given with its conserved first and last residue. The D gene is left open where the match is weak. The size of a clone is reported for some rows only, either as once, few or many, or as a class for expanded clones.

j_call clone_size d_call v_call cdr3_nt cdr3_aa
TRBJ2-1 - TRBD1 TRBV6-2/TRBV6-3 TGTGCCAGCAGTTCCACGGGACAGGGGGCGCGTAATGAGCAGTTCTTC CASSSTGQGARNEQFF
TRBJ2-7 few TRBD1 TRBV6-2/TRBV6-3 TGTGCCAGCAGTGGGACAGTTTACGAGCAGTACTTC CASSGTVYEQYF
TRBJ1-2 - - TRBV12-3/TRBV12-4 TGTGCCAGCAGTTTAGCGGTCAGCTATGGCTACACCTTC CASSLAVSYGYTF
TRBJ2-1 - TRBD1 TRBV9 TGTGCCAGCAGCCCGGGGACAGGGCAGTTCTTC CASSPGTGQFF
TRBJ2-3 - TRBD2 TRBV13 TGTGCCAGCAGCTTGGGTAGCGGGGGGGCGAGGGGTACAGATACGCAGTATTTT CASSLGSGGARGTDTQYF
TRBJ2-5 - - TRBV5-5 TGTGCCAGCAGCTTAATGATGCGGACCCAGTACTTC CASSLMMRTQYF
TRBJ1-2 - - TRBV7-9 TGTGCCAGCAGACCCTCCGCCGGTGCTAACTATGGCTACACCTTC CASRPSAGANYGYTF
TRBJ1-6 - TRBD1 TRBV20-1 TGCAGTGCTAGTTACGGGACAGGGTTAGGCTCCTATAATTCACCCCTCCACTTT CSASYGTGLGSYNSPLHF
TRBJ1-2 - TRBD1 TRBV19 TGTGCCAGTAGTCTTCAGACAGGGGCGAACTATGGCTACACCTTC CASSLQTGANYGYTF
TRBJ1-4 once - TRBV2 TGTGCCAGGAGGGACTACCTGGGGGAAAAACTGTTTTTT CARRDYLGEKLFF
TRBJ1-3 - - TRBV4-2 TGTGCCAGCAGCCAAGGTCGGACACTGGCTGGAAACACCATATATTTT CASSQGRTLAGNTIYF
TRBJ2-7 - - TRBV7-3 TGTGCCAGCAGCTTAACAGGGGTAGGTGAGCAGTACTTC CASSLTGVGEQYF
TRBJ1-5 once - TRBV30 TGTGCCTGGAGTCCCATCCGGGACTCGGGGGGCCGCCTGGATCAGCCCCAGCATTTT CAWSPIRDSGGRLDQPQHF
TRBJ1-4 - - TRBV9 TGTGCCAGCAGCGTTGACCCCCGGGGAGGGGTTGATGAAAAACTGTTTTTT CASSVDPRGGVDEKLFF
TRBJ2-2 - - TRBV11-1 TGTGCCAGCAGCTTAGTACGGGCAGGGCCCACCGGGGAGCTGTTTTTT CASSLVRAGPTGELFF
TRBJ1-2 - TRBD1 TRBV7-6 TGTGCCAGCAGCCCCGACAGGGGAGACTATGGCTACACCTTC CASSPDRGDYGYTF
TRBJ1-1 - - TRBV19 TGTGCGACCTCAGGGTTGACTGAAGCTTTCTTT CATSGLTEAFF
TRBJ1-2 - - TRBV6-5 TGTGCCAGCAGTCTAAGCCTTAGGGAGGGCTATGGCTACACCTTC CASSLSLREGYGYTF
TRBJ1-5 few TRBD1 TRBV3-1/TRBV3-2 TGTGCCAGCAGCCCCCGACAGGGCATCAATCAGCCCCAGCATTTT CASSPRQGINQPQHF
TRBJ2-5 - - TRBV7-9 TGTGCCAGCAGCTTAGCAACGGGTGGGACCCAGTACTTC CASSLATGGTQYF
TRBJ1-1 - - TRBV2 TGTGCCAGCTCGGGGGACGTTTCCTACACTGAAGCTTTCTTT CASSGDVSYTEAFF
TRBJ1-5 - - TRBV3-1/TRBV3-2 TGTGCCAGCAGCCAAAGGAGCTGGGGAGGCAATCAGCCCCAGCATTTT CASSQRSWGGNQPQHF
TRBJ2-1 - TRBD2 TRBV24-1 TGTGCCACCAGTGAGGCTGGACTAGCATACAATGAGCAGTTCTTC CATSEAGLAYNEQFF
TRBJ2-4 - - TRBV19 TGTGCCAGTAGTATAGATCCCAGGATGGTAGCCAAAAACATTCAGTACTTC CASSIDPRMVAKNIQYF
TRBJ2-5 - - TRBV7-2 TGTGCCAGCAGCCAGACAGGTATCCAAGAGACCCAGTACTTC CASSQTGIQETQYF
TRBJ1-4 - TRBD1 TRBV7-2 TGTGCCAGCAGCACTAGGGCCGGGACAGGGATCGAAAAACTGTTTTTT CASSTRAGTGIEKLFF
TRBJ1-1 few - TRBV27 TGTGCCAGCAGTTTAGGAGGTATCACTGAAGCTTTCTTT CASSLGGITEAFF
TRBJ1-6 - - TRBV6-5 TGTGCCAGCAATCTCGCGCGGGGGGATTCACCCCTCCACTTT CASNLARGDSPLHF
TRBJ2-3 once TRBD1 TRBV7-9 TGTGCCAGCAGCTTAGCCGGACAGGGTTTGTATACAGATACGCAGTATTTT CASSLAGQGLYTDTQYF
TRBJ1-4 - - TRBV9 TGTGCCAGCAGCCCTCGCGAAGGGGGATATGAAAAACTGTTTTTT CASSPREGGYEKLFF
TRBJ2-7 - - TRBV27 TGTGCCAGCAGTCTAGGACAGGGAGGGTACGAGCAGTACTTC CASSLGQGGYEQYF
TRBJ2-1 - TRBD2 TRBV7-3 TGTGCCAGCAGCTTAGGGACTAGCGGGGACAATGAGCAGTTCTTC CASSLGTSGDNEQFF
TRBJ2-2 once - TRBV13 TGTGCCAGCAGCACCGGGTCAACGAACACCGGGGAGCTGTTTTTT CASSTGSTNTGELFF
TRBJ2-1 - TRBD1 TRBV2 TGTGCCTCCAGGGGGCAGGGGGGTTACAATGAGCAGTTCTTC CASRGQGGYNEQFF
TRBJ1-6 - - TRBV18 TGTGCCAGCTCACAGGACAGTGATAATTCACCCCTCCACTTT CASSQDSDNSPLHF
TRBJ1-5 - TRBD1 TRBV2 TGTGCCAGCAGGGTCACAGGGGCCAGCAATCAGCCCCAGCATTTT CASRVTGASNQPQHF
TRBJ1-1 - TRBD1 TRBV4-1 TGCGCCAGCAGCCACACGGGACAGGGGGCGCGGTACACTGAAGCTTTCTTT CASSHTGQGARYTEAFF
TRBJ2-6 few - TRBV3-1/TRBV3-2 TGTGCCAGCAGCCAGCATCCGGGACAAAGCTCTGGGGCCAACGTCCTGACTTTC CASSQHPGQSSGANVLTF
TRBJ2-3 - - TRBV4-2 TGTGCCAGCAGCCAAGATAGGGCTAGCTCCTCGACCACAGATACGCAGTATTTT CASSQDRASSSTTDTQYF
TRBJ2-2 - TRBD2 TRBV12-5 TGTGCTAGTGGTTTAGGGCTAGCGGGGGGGCCCACCGGGGAGCTGTTTTTT CASGLGLAGGPTGELFF
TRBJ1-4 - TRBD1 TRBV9 TGTGCCAGCAGCGAAGGGACAGGGGATGAAAAACTGTTTTTT CASSEGTGDEKLFF
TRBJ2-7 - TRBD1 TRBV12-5 TGTGCTAGTGGTTCTCAGGGGGCGCGGGAGCAGTACTTC CASGSQGAREQYF
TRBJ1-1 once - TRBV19 TGTGCCAGTAGCGATCAAACCTTCGGGAGCCCTGAAGCTTTCTTT CASSDQTFGSPEAFF
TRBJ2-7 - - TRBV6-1 TGTGCCAGCAGCCAGTCCTACGAGCAGTACTTC CASSQSYEQYF
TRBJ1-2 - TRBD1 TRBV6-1 TGTGCCAGCAGTGAAGCACGACAGGGTGCCTATGGCTACACCTTC CASSEARQGAYGYTF